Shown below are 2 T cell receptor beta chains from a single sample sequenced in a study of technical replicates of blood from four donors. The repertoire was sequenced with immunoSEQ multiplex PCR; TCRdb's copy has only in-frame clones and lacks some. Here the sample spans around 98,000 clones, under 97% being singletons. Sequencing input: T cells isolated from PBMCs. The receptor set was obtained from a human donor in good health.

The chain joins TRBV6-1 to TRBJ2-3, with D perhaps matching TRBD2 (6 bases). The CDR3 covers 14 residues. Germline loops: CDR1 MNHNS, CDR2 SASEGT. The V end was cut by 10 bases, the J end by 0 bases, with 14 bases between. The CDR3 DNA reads TGTGCCACCTCTTTGGGACTTAGCACAGATACGCAGTATTTT. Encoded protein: CATSLGLSTDTQYF.

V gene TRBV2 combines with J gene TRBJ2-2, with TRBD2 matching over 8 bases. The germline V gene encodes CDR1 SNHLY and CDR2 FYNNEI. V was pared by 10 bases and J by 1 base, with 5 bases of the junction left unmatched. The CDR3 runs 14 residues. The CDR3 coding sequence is TGTGCCACGGGTACTAGCGGGAACACCGGGGAGCTGTTTTTT. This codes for CATGTSGNTGELFF.